This T cell receptor beta chain was recovered during a study of cytomegalovirus exposure and HLA in healthy donors. The PCR ran on 60 Vbeta and 13 Jbeta primers. The method was immunoSEQ multiplex PCR; TCRdb's version includes in-frame clones alone and lacks a portion of them. The sample has around 75,000 clones, and its top ten clones hold 1.3% to 1.5%. The CDR3 consists of 12 residues. V was trimmed by 5 bases and J by 4 bases, leaving 6 bases between them. Germline lookup yields CDR1 LGHNT and CDR2 FRNRAP. Sequencing was performed on PBMCs. The origin of this receptor is a woman aged 55-75 years in good health and CMV-seronegative. V and J are TRBV12-5 and TRBJ2-1, with D hard to call. CDR3 bases: TGTGCTAGTGGTCCCCAATACAATGAGCAGTTCTTC. It yields the protein CASGPQYNEQFF.